The clone carrying this TCR beta chain was counted a few times. This entry is derived from a study of Graves' ophthalmopathy and Graves' hyperthyroidism. The CDR3 is 13 amino acids. CDR1 and CDR2 from the germline V gene are WSHSY and SAAADI. Trimming shortened V by 4 bases and J by 8 bases, and 12 bases separated the two germline ends. From RNA, the CDR3 regions of TCR beta chains were amplified and sequenced. RT-PCR in the first round used HTBI primers; a second-round multiplex PCR followed. TCRdb re-called the multiplex PCR reads with MiXCR, one entry per CDR3 protein. The sample includes over a million distinct CDR3 sequences, 35% to 40% of them seen just once.

The sequence came from an adult man with Graves' hyperthyroidism. Specimen: peripheral blood or thyroid tissue (not recorded which). This chain connects TRBV10-2 to TRBJ1-3; no clear D gene. CDR3 sequence reads: CASSVRPQDTIYF. CDR3 bases: TGCGCCAGCAGTGTGCGTCCGCAAGACACCATATATTTT.